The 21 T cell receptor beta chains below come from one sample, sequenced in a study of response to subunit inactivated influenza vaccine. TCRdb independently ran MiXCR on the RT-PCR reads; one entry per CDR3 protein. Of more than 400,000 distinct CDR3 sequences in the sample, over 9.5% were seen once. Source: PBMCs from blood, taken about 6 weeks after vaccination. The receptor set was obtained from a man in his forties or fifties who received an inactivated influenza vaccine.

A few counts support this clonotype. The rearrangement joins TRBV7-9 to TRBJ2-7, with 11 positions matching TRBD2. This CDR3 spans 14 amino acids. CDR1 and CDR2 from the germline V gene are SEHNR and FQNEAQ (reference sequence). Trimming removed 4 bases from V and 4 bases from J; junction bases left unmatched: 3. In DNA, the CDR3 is TGTGCCAGCAGCTCGGGACTAGCGGATTACGAGCAGTACTTC. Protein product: CASSSGLADYEQYF.

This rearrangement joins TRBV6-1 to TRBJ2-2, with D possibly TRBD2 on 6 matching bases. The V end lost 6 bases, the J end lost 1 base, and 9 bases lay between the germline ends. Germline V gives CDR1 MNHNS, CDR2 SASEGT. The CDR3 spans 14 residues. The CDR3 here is CASRGLLNTGELFF. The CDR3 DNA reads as TGTGCCAGCAGGGGACTGTTGAACACCGGGGAGCTGTTTTTT.

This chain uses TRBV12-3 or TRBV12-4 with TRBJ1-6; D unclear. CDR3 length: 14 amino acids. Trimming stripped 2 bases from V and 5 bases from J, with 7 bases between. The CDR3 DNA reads TGTGCCAGCAGTTTACAGAGGAATAATTCACCCCTCCACTTT. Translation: CASSLQRNNSPLHF.

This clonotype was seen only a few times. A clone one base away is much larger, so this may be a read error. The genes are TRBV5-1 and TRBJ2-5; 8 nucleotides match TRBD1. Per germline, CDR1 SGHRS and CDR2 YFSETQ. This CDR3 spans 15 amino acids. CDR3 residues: CASSTWGQDQDTQYF. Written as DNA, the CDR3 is TGCGCCAGCAGCACGTGGGGACAGGACCAAGACACCCAGTACTTC.

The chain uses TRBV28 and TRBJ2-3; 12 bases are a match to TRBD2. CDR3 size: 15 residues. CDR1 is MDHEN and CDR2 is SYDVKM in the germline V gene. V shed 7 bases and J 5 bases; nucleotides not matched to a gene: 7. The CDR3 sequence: CASIRLAGVKDTQYF. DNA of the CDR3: TGTGCCAGCATTCGACTAGCGGGAGTGAAAGATACGCAGTATTTT.

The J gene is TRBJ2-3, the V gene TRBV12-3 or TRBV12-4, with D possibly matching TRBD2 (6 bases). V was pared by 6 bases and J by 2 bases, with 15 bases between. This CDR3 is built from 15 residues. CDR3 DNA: TGTGCCAGCAGCCCGGGCGGCGGGACCACAGATACGCAGTATTTT. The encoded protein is CASSPGGGTTDTQYF.

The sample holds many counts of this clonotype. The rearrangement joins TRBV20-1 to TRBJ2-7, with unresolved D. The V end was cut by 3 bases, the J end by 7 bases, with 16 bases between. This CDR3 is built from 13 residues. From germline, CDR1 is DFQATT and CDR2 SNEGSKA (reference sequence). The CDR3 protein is CSARRRPHGEQYF. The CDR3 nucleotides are TGCAGTGCTAGGAGAAGGCCCCACGGGGAGCAGTACTTC.

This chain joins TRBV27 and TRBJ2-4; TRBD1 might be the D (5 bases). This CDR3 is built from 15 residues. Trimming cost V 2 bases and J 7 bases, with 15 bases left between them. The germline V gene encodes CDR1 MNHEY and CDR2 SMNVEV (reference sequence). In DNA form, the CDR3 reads TGTGCCAGCAGTTTAAGGTGGGGCTCGACGAACATTCAGTACTTC. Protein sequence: CASSLRWGSTNIQYF.

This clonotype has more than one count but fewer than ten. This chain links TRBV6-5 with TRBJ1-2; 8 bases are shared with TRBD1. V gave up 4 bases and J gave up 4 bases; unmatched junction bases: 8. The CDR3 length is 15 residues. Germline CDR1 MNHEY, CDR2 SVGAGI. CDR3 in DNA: TGTGCCAGCAGTTTTAACGGACAGGGACTCTATGGCTACACCTTC. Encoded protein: CASSFNGQGLYGYTF.

Here the CDR3 DNA reads TGCGCCAGCAGCCAAGGAGGGGAACCCTACGAGCAGTACTTC. The encoded protein is CASSQGGEPYEQYF. The V and J genes are TRBV4-3 and TRBJ2-7; D could derive from TRBD1 or TRBD2 (5 bases each). CDR3 length equals 14 residues. Trimming took off 1 base at V and 2 bases at J, with 9 bases between the two ends. Germline V CDR1 and CDR2: LGHNA, YSLEER.

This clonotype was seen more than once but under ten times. CDR3 sequence (DNA): TGTGCCAGCAGCCCGAGAGGCGGAGTGAAGAACAATGAGCAGTTCTTC. Translating it yields CASSPRGGVKNNEQFF. V and J are TRBV7-7 and TRBJ2-1; no reliable D call. The CDR3 spans 16 residues. V lost 5 bases and J 5 bases, leaving 19 bases between the germline ends. The germline V gene encodes CDR1 SSHAT and CDR2 FNYEAQ (reference sequence).

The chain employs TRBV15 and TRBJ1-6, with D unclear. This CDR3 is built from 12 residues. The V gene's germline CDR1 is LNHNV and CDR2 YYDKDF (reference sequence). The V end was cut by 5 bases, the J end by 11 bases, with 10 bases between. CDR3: CATSDSSAPLHF. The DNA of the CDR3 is TGTGCCACCAGCGACTCTAGCGCACCCCTCCACTTT.

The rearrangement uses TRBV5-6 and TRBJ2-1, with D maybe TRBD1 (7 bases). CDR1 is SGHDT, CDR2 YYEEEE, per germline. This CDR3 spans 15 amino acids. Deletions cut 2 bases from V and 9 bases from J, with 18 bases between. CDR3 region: CASSLRTHRGGEQFF. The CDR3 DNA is TGTGCCAGCAGCTTAAGGACGCACAGGGGAGGTGAGCAGTTCTTC.

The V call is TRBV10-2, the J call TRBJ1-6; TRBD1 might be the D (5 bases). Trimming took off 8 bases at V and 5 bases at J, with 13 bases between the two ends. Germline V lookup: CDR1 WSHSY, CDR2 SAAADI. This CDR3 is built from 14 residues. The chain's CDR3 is CASLRDPHNSPLHF. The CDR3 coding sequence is TGCGCCAGCCTCAGGGACCCCCATAATTCACCCCTCCACTTT.

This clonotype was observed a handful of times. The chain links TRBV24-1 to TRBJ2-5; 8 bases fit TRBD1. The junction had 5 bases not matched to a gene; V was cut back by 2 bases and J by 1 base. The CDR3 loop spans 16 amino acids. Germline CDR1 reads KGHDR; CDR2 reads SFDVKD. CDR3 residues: CATSDWDRSLQETQYF. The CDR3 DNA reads TGTGCCACCAGTGATTGGGACAGGAGCCTCCAAGAGACCCAGTACTTC.

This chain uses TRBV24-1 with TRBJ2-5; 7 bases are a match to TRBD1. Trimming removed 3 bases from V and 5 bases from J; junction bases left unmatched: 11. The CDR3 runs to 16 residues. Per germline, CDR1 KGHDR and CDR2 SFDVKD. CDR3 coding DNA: TGTGCCACCAGTGATCCAGGGACAGACCGGGTCGAGACCCAGTACTTC. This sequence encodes CATSDPGTDRVETQYF.

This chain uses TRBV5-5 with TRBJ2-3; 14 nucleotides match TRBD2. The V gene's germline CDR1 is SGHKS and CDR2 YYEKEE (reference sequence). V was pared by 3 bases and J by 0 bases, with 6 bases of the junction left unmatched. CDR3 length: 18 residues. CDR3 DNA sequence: TGTGCCAGCAGCTGGACTAGCGGGGGGAGGACTAGCACAGATACGCAGTATTTT. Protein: CASSWTSGGRTSTDTQYF.

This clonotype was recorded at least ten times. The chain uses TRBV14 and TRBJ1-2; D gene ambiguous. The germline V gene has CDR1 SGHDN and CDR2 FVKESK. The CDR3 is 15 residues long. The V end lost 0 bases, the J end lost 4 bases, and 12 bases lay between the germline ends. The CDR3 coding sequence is TGTGCCAGCAGCCAAGAGGGCAGTCGGATCTATGGCTACACCTTC. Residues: CASSQEGSRIYGYTF.

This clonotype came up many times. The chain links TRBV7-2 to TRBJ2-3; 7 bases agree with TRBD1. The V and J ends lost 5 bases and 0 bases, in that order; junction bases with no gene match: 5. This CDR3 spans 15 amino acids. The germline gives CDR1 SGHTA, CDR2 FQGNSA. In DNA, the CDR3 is TGTGCCAGCAGCCCCCAGGGGGTTAGCACAGATACGCAGTATTTT. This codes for CASSPQGVSTDTQYF.

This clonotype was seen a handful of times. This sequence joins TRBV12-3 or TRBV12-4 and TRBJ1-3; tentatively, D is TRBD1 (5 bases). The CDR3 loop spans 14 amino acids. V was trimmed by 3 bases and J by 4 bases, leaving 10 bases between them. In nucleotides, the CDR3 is TGTGCCAGCAGTTTTCCCGGGGACGGAAACACCATATATTTT. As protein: CASSFPGDGNTIYF.

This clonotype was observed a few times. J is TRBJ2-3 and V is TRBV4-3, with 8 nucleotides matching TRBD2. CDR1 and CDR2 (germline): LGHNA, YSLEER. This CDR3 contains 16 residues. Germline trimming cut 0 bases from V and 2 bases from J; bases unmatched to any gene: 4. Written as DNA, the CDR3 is TGCGCCAGCAGCCAAGACGCTAGCGGGCTCACAGATACGCAGTATTTT. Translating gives CASSQDASGLTDTQYF.